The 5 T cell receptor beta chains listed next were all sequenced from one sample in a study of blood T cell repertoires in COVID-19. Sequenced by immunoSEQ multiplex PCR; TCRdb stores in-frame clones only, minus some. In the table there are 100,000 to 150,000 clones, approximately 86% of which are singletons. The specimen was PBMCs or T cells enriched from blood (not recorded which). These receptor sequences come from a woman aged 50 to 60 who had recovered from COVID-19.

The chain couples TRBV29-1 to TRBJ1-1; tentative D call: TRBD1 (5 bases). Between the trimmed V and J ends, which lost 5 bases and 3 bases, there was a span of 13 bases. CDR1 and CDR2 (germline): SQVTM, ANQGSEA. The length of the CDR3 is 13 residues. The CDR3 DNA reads TGCAGCGTTTGGTTAGGGGAGGACACTGAAGCTTTCTTT. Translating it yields CSVWLGEDTEAFF.

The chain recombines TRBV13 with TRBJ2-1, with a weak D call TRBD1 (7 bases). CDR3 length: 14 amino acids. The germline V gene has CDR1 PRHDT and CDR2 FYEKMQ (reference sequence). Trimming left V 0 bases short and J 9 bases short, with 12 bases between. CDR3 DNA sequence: TGTGCCAGCAGCTTAGGTCCAGGGGGGCGTGAGCAGTTCTTC. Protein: CASSLGPGGREQFF.

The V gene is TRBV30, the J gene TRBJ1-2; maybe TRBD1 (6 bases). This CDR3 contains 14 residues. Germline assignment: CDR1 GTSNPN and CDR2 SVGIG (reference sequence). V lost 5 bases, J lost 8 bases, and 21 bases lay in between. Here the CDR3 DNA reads TGTGCCTGGGACTACGGGGGCGGGAGAGAGGGCTACACCTTC. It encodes CAWDYGGGREGYTF.

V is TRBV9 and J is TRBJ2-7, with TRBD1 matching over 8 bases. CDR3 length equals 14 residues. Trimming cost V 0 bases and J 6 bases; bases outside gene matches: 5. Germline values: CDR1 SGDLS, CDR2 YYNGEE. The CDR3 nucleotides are TGTGCCAGCAGCGTAGGTGACAGGGGTTCCGAGCAGTACTTC. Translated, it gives CASSVGDRGSEQYF.

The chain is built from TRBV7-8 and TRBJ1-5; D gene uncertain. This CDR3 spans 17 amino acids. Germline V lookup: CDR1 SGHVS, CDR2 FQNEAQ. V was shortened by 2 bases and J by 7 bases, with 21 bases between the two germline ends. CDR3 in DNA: TGTGCCAGCAGCTTATATATACCCGGGAAGGTCGGCCAGCCCCAGCATTTT. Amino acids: CASSLYIPGKVGQPQHF.